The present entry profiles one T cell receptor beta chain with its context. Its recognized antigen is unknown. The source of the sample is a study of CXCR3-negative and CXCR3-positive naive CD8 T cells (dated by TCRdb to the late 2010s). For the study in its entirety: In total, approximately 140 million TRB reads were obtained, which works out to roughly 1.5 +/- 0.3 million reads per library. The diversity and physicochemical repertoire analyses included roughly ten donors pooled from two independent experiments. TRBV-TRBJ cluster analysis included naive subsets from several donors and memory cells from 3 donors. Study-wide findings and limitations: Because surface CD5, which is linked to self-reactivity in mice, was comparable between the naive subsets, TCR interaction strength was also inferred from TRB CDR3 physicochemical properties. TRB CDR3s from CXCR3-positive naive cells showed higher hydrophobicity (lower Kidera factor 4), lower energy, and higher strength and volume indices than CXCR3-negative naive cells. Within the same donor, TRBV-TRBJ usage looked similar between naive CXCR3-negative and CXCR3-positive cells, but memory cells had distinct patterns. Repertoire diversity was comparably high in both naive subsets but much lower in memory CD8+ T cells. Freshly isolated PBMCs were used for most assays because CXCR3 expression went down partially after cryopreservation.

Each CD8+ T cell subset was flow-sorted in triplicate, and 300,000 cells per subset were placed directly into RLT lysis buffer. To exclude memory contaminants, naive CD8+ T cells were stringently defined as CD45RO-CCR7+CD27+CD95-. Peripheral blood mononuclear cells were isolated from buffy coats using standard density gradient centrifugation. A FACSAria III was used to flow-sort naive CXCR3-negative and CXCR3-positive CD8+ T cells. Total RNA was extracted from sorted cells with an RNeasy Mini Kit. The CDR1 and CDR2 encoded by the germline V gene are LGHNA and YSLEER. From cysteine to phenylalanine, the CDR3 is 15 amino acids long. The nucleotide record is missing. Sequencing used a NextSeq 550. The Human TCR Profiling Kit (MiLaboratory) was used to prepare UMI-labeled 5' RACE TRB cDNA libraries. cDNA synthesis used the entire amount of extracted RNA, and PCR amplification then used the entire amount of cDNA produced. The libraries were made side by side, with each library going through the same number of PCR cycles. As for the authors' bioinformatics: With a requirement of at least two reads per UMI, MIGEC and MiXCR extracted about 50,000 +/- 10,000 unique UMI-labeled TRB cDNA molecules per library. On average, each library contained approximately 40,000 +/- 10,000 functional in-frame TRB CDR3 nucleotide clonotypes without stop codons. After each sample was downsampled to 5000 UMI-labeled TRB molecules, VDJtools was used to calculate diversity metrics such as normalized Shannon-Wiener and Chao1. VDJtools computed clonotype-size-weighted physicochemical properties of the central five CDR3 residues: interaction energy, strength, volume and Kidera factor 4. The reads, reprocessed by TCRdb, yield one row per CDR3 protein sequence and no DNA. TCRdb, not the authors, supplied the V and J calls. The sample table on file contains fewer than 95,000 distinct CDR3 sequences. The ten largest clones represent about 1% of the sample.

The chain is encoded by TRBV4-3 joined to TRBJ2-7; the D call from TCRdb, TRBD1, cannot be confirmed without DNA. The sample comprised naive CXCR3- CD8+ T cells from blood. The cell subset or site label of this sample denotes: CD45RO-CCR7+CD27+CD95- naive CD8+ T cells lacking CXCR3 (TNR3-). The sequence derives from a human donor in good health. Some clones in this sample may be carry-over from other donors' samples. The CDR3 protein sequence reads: CASSQEWQGAYEQYF.